This TCR beta chain was documented in a study of blood T cells in healthy people across ages. Findings and caveats of the study: Across the age range, TCR beta diversity per million T cells fell in a roughly linear way.

A second PCR of 7 to 11 cycles used a sample-barcoded 5' primer and a J-beta primer mix. TCRdb fed the 5' RACE reads into MiXCR, producing one record per CDR3 protein. Of 450,000 to 700,000 distinct CDR3 sequences in the sample, about 26% are singletons; the top ten hold less than 20%. Peripheral blood samples of about 10 milliliters were drawn from each donor. About this clonotype itself: What it recognizes is unknown.

The sequence was obtained from a woman in her seventies in good health. Sequencing was done on a sample of blood.

This chain's CDR3 is CASSEVGTGGSPLHF. The CDR3 coding sequence is TGTGCCAGCAGTGAAGTCGGGACAGGGGGATCACCCCTCCACTTT. The chain combines TRBV6-1 with TRBJ1-6; 11 nucleotides align to TRBD1. The ends lost 1 base at V and 10 bases at J; junction bases unmatched: 3. Germline CDR1 and CDR2: MNHNS and SASEGT. The length of the CDR3 is 15 residues.